Listed here are 26 T cell receptor beta chains from one sample, sequenced in a study of PD-L1 blockade in urothelial cancer (dated by TCRdb to about 2017). The method was the immunoSEQ multiplex PCR assay. TCRdb provides this immuneACCESS table in a form limited to in-frame rearrangements. Some clones are lacking; in checked studies, under half of them reflect an unresolved V gene, and why the rest are absent is not known. In all, the sample holds roughly 39,000 clones, and around nine tenths of those were seen once. Together, the top ten hold roughly 2.1% of the sample. This specimen consisted of PBMCs, obtained around atezolizumab (anti-PD-L1) treatment. These receptors all stem from a man in his fifties or sixties with urothelial cancer.

J is TRBJ1-1 and V is TRBV18; D gene unclear. The CDR3 length is 13 residues. Germline CDR1 reads KGHSH; CDR2 reads LQKENI. Trimming removed 6 bases from V and 3 bases from J, with 11 bases in between. The CDR3 sequence: CASSPTGDTEAFF. The CDR3 DNA reads TGTGCCAGCTCTCCAACCGGGGACACTGAAGCTTTCTTT.

The CDR3 DNA is TGTGCCAGCTCACCGGCAGGGCAGGGATCACCCCTCCACTTT. Amino acid sequence: CASSPAGQGSPLHF. The rearrangement links TRBV18 to TRBJ1-6, with D possibly matching TRBD1 (5 bases). The CDR3 runs to 14 residues. V lost 3 bases to trimming and J lost 10 bases, with 13 bases between them. Germline V gene sequence: CDR1 KGHSH, CDR2 LQKENI.

The V gene is TRBV7-2, the J gene TRBJ1-2; 8 nucleotides align to TRBD1. The CDR3 is 17 amino acids. CDR1 and CDR2 from the germline V gene are SGHTA and FQGNSA. J lost 4 bases, V lost 1 base, and 11 bases had no gene match. The DNA of the CDR3 is TGTGCCAGCAGCTTAGGTGTTAATCAGGGGGCTGGCTATGGCTACACCTTC. This sequence encodes CASSLGVNQGAGYGYTF.

This chain links TRBV28 with TRBJ1-5, with 9 nucleotides matching TRBD1. The length of the CDR3 is 16 residues. With 5 bases clipped from V and 8 bases from J, the junction kept 13 bases outside the gene matches. CDR1 and CDR2 from the germline V gene are MDHEN and SYDVKM. CDR3 sequence (DNA): TGTGCCAGCAGTACAATCCGGACAGGGGCCCGGAAGCCCCAGCATTTT. Amino acid sequence: CASSTIRTGARKPQHF.

This clone appeared once. This chain connects TRBV6-4 to TRBJ2-1, with 9 bases that match TRBD2. In germline, CDR1 is MRHNA, CDR2 SNTAGT. Losses at the gene ends were 5 bases for V and 8 bases for J; bases not matched to a gene: 7. The CDR3 contains 14 residues. The CDR3 is CASSSASGIHEQFF. The CDR3 DNA is TGTGCCAGCAGTTCGGCTAGCGGGATCCATGAGCAGTTCTTC.

This clone has only a few counts. The chain uses TRBV7-9 and TRBJ2-1, with a weak D call TRBD2 (5 bases). CDR1 and CDR2 from the germline V gene are SEHNR and FQNEAQ (reference sequence). The CDR3 is made up of 14 amino acids. V lost 1 base, J lost 9 bases, and 13 bases lay in between. In DNA, the CDR3 is TGTGCCAGCAGCTTAGGCCGGGTCGAGGGTGAGCAGTTCTTC. It encodes CASSLGRVEGEQFF.

The chain carries TRBV28 and TRBJ1-2; TRBD1 matches at 8 bases. The CDR3 is 15 residues long. V trimming: 4 bases; J trimming: 3 bases; junction bases outside the gene matches: 7. Germline V gene data show CDR1 as MDHEN and CDR2 as SYDVKM. CDR3: CASSSTGTGHYGYTF. The DNA of the CDR3 is TGTGCCAGCAGTTCAACCGGGACAGGACACTATGGCTACACCTTC.

V and J are TRBV2 and TRBJ2-1, with D possibly matching TRBD1 (6 bases). The CDR3 has 14 residues. V was shortened by 10 bases and J by 2 bases, with 15 bases between the two germline ends. Germline V gives CDR1 SNHLY, CDR2 FYNNEI. In nucleotides, the CDR3 is TGTGCCACCAGGGGAGCGGAACCCTACAATGAGCAGTTCTTC. Translation: CATRGAEPYNEQFF.

V and J are TRBV9 and TRBJ2-1; D is perhaps TRBD2 (5 bases). This CDR3 is built from 14 residues. The V gene lost 4 bases and the J gene lost 5 bases, with 13 bases spanning the gap. CDR1 is SGDLS, CDR2 YYNGEE, per germline. CDR3 nucleotide sequence: TGTGCCAGCAGCCCGACTATAACAAACAATGAGCAGTTCTTC. Translated: CASSPTITNNEQFF.

The chain is built from TRBV19 and TRBJ2-4; 9 bases align to TRBD1. The V segment lost 4 bases and the J segment 4 bases; nucleotides outside the gene matches: 5. CDR1 LNHDA and CDR2 SQIVND come from the germline V gene (reference sequence). The CDR3 is 15 residues long. CDR3 residues: CASSTPTGGKNIQYF. CDR3 bases: TGTGCCAGTAGTACACCGACAGGGGGGAAAAACATTCAGTACTTC.

This chain connects TRBV5-1 to TRBJ2-5; 8 bases agree with TRBD2. CDR1 and CDR2 from the germline V gene are SGHRS and YFSETQ. The CDR3 totals 13 residues. After removal of 5 bases from V and 3 bases from J, the junction contained 3 bases not matched to a gene. The CDR3 spells CASSNSGEETQYF. Written as DNA, the CDR3 is TGCGCCAGCAGTAATAGCGGGGAAGAGACCCAGTACTTC.

J is TRBJ2-1 and V is TRBV11-3; TRBD2 agrees at 8 bases. V dropped 0 bases and J dropped 4; count of bases not matched to a gene: 8. In germline, CDR1 is SGHNT, CDR2 YENEEA. The CDR3 has 17 residues. The CDR3 DNA reads TGTGCCAGCAGCTTAGATAGGGTAGCGGGATATTACAATGAGCAGTTCTTC. Encoded protein: CASSLDRVAGYYNEQFF.

This sequence joins TRBV5-6 and TRBJ2-1; no definite D call. Germline V gives CDR1 SGHDT, CDR2 YYEEEE. Deletions cut 1 base from V and 12 bases from J, with 17 bases between. The CDR3 loop spans 14 amino acids. The CDR3, as DNA: TGTGCCAGCAGCTTGCGTTCGGCGGAGAAATGGCAGTTCTTC. As protein: CASSLRSAEKWQFF.

The CDR3 DNA follows: TGTGCCAGCAGCCCTCGGGACAGGGGTACCGGGGAGCTGTTTTTT. It translates to CASSPRDRGTGELFF. The chain is built from TRBV6-5 and TRBJ2-2; TRBD1 agrees at 10 bases. Germline-derived CDR1 and CDR2 are MNHEY and SVGAGI. The V gene end was trimmed by 6 bases and the J gene end by 5 bases; junction bases not matched to a gene: 6. This CDR3 is 15 amino acids long.

The rearrangement joins TRBV11-3 to TRBJ2-1, with 9 bases that match TRBD2. CDR3 length: 14 residues. The germline V gene has CDR1 SGHNT and CDR2 YENEEA. The V and J ends lost 5 bases and 10 bases, in that order; junction bases with no gene match: 9. CDR3 residues: CASSEYGGGVEQFF. In DNA, the CDR3 is TGTGCCAGCAGCGAGTACGGCGGGGGGGTCGAGCAGTTCTTC.

V is TRBV7-3 and J is TRBJ2-3, with 9 bases identical to TRBD2. V was pared by 2 bases and J by 2 bases, with 8 bases of the junction left unmatched. The CDR3 is 17 residues long. Germline V gene lookup returns CDR1 SGHTA and CDR2 FQGTGA. The CDR3 spells CASSLGPLAGLTDTQYF. The CDR3 nucleotides are TGTGCCAGCAGCTTAGGCCCCCTAGCGGGGCTCACAGATACGCAGTATTTT.

This clone has just one count. This chain uses TRBV2 with TRBJ1-3; TRBD1 matches 7 bases. V was pared by 4 bases and J by 4 bases, with 7 bases of the junction left unmatched. The V gene's germline CDR1 is SNHLY and CDR2 FYNNEI. The length of the CDR3 is 15 residues. The CDR3 sequence is CASSADRVAGNTIYF. CDR3 nucleotides: TGTGCCAGCAGTGCAGACAGGGTGGCAGGAAACACCATATATTTT.

This clone was recorded a few times. J is TRBJ1-6 and V is TRBV5-6, with no clear D. V dropped 0 bases and J dropped 9 bases, with 7 bases sitting between them. There are 13 residues in the CDR3. The V gene's germline CDR1 is SGHDT and CDR2 YYEEEE. The DNA of the CDR3 is TGTGCCAGCAGCTTGGTTCGGGTTTCACCCCTCCACTTT. It specifies CASSLVRVSPLHF.

Here the CDR3 DNA reads TGTGCCATCAGTGTCCGGACTGGACAGGGTAGGGGTGGCTACACCTTC. It encodes CAISVRTGQGRGGYTF. The chain recombines TRBV10-3 with TRBJ1-2; TRBD1 aligns across 8 bases. Germline values: CDR1 ENHRY, CDR2 SYGVKD. Trimming removed 4 bases from V and 7 bases from J; junction bases left unmatched: 14. The length of the CDR3 is 16 residues.

The chain joins TRBV6-1 to TRBJ2-1; 8 bases map to TRBD1. The CDR3 contains 15 residues. CDR1 MNHNS and CDR2 SASEGT come from the germline V gene. V lost 5 bases, J lost 3 bases, and 6 bases stayed unmatched. The CDR3 DNA reads TGTGCCAGCAGTCTCCGGACAGGGATCTACAATGAGCAGTTCTTC. As protein: CASSLRTGIYNEQFF.

The chain is built from TRBV6-5 and TRBJ1-1; TRBD1 agrees at 7 bases. In germline, CDR1 is MNHEY, CDR2 SVGAGI. The junction had 4 bases not matched to a gene; V was cut back by 2 bases and J by 10 bases. CDR3 length: 12 amino acids. In DNA form, the CDR3 reads TGTGCCAGCAGTTACCGGACAGGACGAGCTTTCTTT. It translates to CASSYRTGRAFF.

This clone showed up just once. The chain carries TRBV29-1 and TRBJ1-2, with D unresolved. Trimming cost V 7 bases and J 8 bases, with 17 bases left between them. The CDR3 loop spans 12 amino acids. Germline V gene sequence: CDR1 SQVTM, CDR2 ANQGSEA. CDR3 protein: CSGGDGFGGYTF. The CDR3 nucleotides are TGCAGCGGCGGTGATGGTTTTGGGGGCTACACCTTC.

V gene TRBV18 combines with J gene TRBJ2-3; 8 nucleotides align to TRBD2. The V gene end was trimmed by 4 bases and the J gene end by 4 bases; junction bases not matched to a gene: 10. Germline-derived CDR1 and CDR2 are KGHSH and LQKENI. The CDR3 length is 16 residues. The CDR3 coding sequence is TGTGCCAGCTCACAGGAGACAGCCGGGGGGGCAGATACGCAGTATTTT. Translated, it gives CASSQETAGGADTQYF.

Here the CDR3 reads CASSTGLAGGPAETQYF. Written as DNA, the CDR3 is TGCGCCAGCAGCACGGGACTAGCGGGAGGGCCCGCAGAGACCCAGTACTTC. This sequence joins TRBV5-1 and TRBJ2-5; 16 bases align to TRBD2. This CDR3 comprises 17 residues. Trimming removed 4 bases from V and 4 bases from J; junction bases left unmatched: 7. Germline-derived CDR1 and CDR2 are SGHRS and YFSETQ.

This clone was found once. This chain connects TRBV10-1 to TRBJ2-7, with 13 bases identical to TRBD2. Germline CDR1 is WNHNN and CDR2 is SYGVQD (reference sequence). V was pared by 8 bases and J by 2 bases, with 18 bases of the junction left unmatched. The CDR3 has 19 residues. The CDR3 reads CASSPNSGTSGKGTYEQYF. CDR3 nucleotides: TGCGCCAGCTCACCCAATTCCGGGACTAGCGGGAAGGGAACCTACGAGCAGTACTTC.

The chain uses TRBV7-3 and TRBJ2-3, with D possibly being TRBD2 (6 bases). The germline CDR1 and CDR2 sequences are SGHTA and FQGTGA. The CDR3 runs to 15 residues. V shed 4 bases and J shed 0 bases, with 11 bases lying between them. The CDR3 DNA sequence: TGTGCCAGCAGCTGGACGGGGACTAGCACAGATACGCAGTATTTT. Its protein is CASSWTGTSTDTQYF.